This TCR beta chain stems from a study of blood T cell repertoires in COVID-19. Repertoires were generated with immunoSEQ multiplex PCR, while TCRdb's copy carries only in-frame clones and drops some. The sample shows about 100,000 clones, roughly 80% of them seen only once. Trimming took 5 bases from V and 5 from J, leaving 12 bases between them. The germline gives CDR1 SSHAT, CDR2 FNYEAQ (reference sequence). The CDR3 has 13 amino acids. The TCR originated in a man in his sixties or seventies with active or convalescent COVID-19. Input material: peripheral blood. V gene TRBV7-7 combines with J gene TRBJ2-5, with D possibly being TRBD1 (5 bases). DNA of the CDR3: TGTGCCAGCAGCCAAGAAAACAGGGAGACCCAGTACTTC. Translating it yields CASSQENRETQYF.